The rows below give T cell receptor beta chains drawn from one sample of a study of blood T cells in healthy people across ages. In TCRdb, the 5' RACE reads were re-called with MiXCR into one record per CDR3 protein. The sample lists roughly 410,000 distinct CDR3 sequences, 52% occurring once. Sample: blood. The receptor set was obtained from a man aged 55 to 70 in good health. Both conserved end residues are part of each CDR3. The order of the fields is clone size, V gene, J gene, D gene, CDR3 DNA, CDR3 protein. A D gene is named only where the DNA matches it firmly. Not every row has a clone size; where given, it reads once, few, many or a size class.

clone size: NA; V gene: TRBV29-1; J gene: TRBJ1-2; D gene: TRBD1; CDR3 DNA: TGCAGCGTTGACCTCCCGGGACAGGTCTATGGCTACACCTTC; CDR3 protein: CSVDLPGQVYGYTF
clone size: NA; V gene: TRBV7-8; J gene: TRBJ2-5; D gene: NA; CDR3 DNA: TGTGCCAGCAGCCCCAGGGCGCAATGGACCCAGTACTTC; CDR3 protein: CASSPRAQWTQYF
clone size: few; V gene: TRBV29-1; J gene: TRBJ2-7; D gene: NA; CDR3 DNA: TGCACCCTGGGTGACAGGTACGAGCAGTACTTC; CDR3 protein: CTLGDRYEQYF
clone size: NA; V gene: TRBV21-1; J gene: TRBJ2-1; D gene: NA; CDR3 DNA: TGTGCCAGCAGCCTATGGCTAGCGCGACCAATCGACGACCATGAGCAGTTCTTC; CDR3 protein: CASSLWLARPIDDHEQFF
clone size: few; V gene: TRBV10-2; J gene: TRBJ2-1; D gene: TRBD2; CDR3 DNA: TGCGCCAGCAGTGAGGGACTAGAGTGGTTCTTC; CDR3 protein: CASSEGLEWFF
clone size: NA; V gene: TRBV29-1; J gene: TRBJ2-7; D gene: NA; CDR3 DNA: TGCAGCGTTGACAAGGACAGAGACGAGCAGTACTTC; CDR3 protein: CSVDKDRDEQYF
clone size: NA; V gene: TRBV7-6; J gene: TRBJ2-5; D gene: TRBD2; CDR3 DNA: TGTGCCAGCAGCATATTTTTAGGGACTAGCGGACAAGAGACCCAGTACTTC; CDR3 protein: CASSIFLGTSGQETQYF
clone size: NA; V gene: TRBV20-1; J gene: TRBJ2-6; D gene: NA; CDR3 DNA: TGCAGTGCTAGAGTGAGCTCTGGGGCCAACGTCCTGACTTTC; CDR3 protein: CSARVSSGANVLTF
clone size: once; V gene: TRBV7-8; J gene: TRBJ2-7; D gene: NA; CDR3 DNA: TGTGCCAGCCTGGGCAGGGCAACTTACGAGCAGTACTTC; CDR3 protein: CASLGRATYEQYF
clone size: NA; V gene: TRBV10-3; J gene: TRBJ2-5; D gene: TRBD2; CDR3 DNA: TGTGCCATCAGTGGCGTAGCGGGGGCCCCAGAGACCCAGTACTTC; CDR3 protein: CAISGVAGAPETQYF
clone size: NA; V gene: TRBV27; J gene: TRBJ2-1; D gene: TRBD1; CDR3 DNA: TGTGCCAGCACCTTAGGACAGGGGACTGTTGAGCAGTTCTTC; CDR3 protein: CASTLGQGTVEQFF
clone size: NA; V gene: TRBV14; J gene: TRBJ2-7; D gene: NA; CDR3 DNA: TGTGCCAGCAGCCAAGTCCAAGGGGACGGAACCTACGAGCAGTACTTC; CDR3 protein: CASSQVQGDGTYEQYF
clone size: NA; V gene: TRBV7-2; J gene: TRBJ2-3; D gene: NA; CDR3 DNA: TGTGCCAGCAGCCCCAGGGTCACCACAGATACGCAGTATTTT; CDR3 protein: CASSPRVTTDTQYF
clone size: NA; V gene: TRBV24-1; J gene: TRBJ1-2; D gene: TRBD1; CDR3 DNA: TGTGCCATATATGAGGGGGCGCATGGCTACACCTTC; CDR3 protein: CAIYEGAHGYTF
clone size: few; V gene: TRBV14; J gene: TRBJ2-1; D gene: NA; CDR3 DNA: TGTGCCAGCAGCCAAGATTTCGGGGATAATGAGCAGTTCTTC; CDR3 protein: CASSQDFGDNEQFF
clone size: few; V gene: TRBV2; J gene: TRBJ1-2; D gene: NA; CDR3 DNA: TGTGCCAGCAGTGCAAGAAACATCTATGGCTACACCTTC; CDR3 protein: CASSARNIYGYTF
clone size: NA; V gene: TRBV4-2; J gene: TRBJ1-1; D gene: TRBD1; CDR3 DNA: TGTGCCAGCAGAGGACAGGTGATAAACACTGAAGCTTTCTTT; CDR3 protein: CASRGQVINTEAFF
clone size: NA; V gene: TRBV19; J gene: TRBJ2-2; D gene: TRBD1; CDR3 DNA: TGTGCCAGTAGGACCGGGACAGACACCGGGGAGCTGTTTTTT; CDR3 protein: CASRTGTDTGELFF
clone size: NA; V gene: TRBV14; J gene: TRBJ2-5; D gene: NA; CDR3 DNA: TGTGCCAGCGGCCAAGATCAGGGAGAGACCCAGTACTTC; CDR3 protein: CASGQDQGETQYF
clone size: many; V gene: TRBV6-5; J gene: TRBJ2-5; D gene: TRBD2; CDR3 DNA: TGTGCCAGCAGTTCCCCTAGCGGGAGGGCCGGAGAGACCCAGTACTTC; CDR3 protein: CASSSPSGRAGETQYF
clone size: NA; V gene: TRBV5-6; J gene: TRBJ2-1; D gene: TRBD1; CDR3 DNA: TGTGCCAGCAGCTACACAGGGGGCGCTGGGGCCCTAGGGGAGCAGTTCTTC; CDR3 protein: CASSYTGGAGALGEQFF
clone size: few; V gene: TRBV6-1; J gene: TRBJ2-7; D gene: NA; CDR3 DNA: TGTGCCAGCAGCCCTAGAGTTCCTCCGTACGAGCAGTACTTC; CDR3 protein: CASSPRVPPYEQYF
clone size: NA; V gene: TRBV9; J gene: TRBJ2-7; D gene: TRBD2; CDR3 DNA: TGTGCCAGCAGCGTAGGGGTTAGCGGGAGGGTCTACGAGCAGTACTTC; CDR3 protein: CASSVGVSGRVYEQYF
clone size: NA; V gene: TRBV7-9; J gene: TRBJ2-7; D gene: TRBD1; CDR3 DNA: TGTGCCAGCAGCCGAGAGGACAGGGACCCCTACGAGCAGTACTTC; CDR3 protein: CASSREDRDPYEQYF
clone size: NA; V gene: TRBV5-1; J gene: TRBJ2-7; D gene: NA; CDR3 DNA: TGCGCCAGCAGCTTGGGGACAGCAGAGTCCTACGAGCAGTACTTC; CDR3 protein: CASSLGTAESYEQYF
clone size: NA; V gene: TRBV2; J gene: TRBJ1-2; D gene: TRBD1; CDR3 DNA: TGTGCCAGCCGGTTTTTGGACAGGGGGGAAAGCTACACCTTC; CDR3 protein: CASRFLDRGESYTF
clone size: NA; V gene: TRBV6-4; J gene: TRBJ2-1; D gene: NA; CDR3 DNA: TGTGCCAGCAAAGTGGACCAGTCCTACAATGAGCAGTTCTTC; CDR3 protein: CASKVDQSYNEQFF
clone size: few; V gene: TRBV20-1; J gene: TRBJ1-2; D gene: NA; CDR3 DNA: TGCAGTGCGGAGTCTGGACAGTCTCTCTATGGCTACACCTTC; CDR3 protein: CSAESGQSLYGYTF
clone size: NA; V gene: TRBV4-1; J gene: TRBJ2-7; D gene: NA; CDR3 DNA: TGCGCCAGCAGCCAACGACAGGCTTCCTACGAGCAGTACTTC; CDR3 protein: CASSQRQASYEQYF
clone size: NA; V gene: TRBV27; J gene: TRBJ2-3; D gene: TRBD2; CDR3 DNA: TGTGCCAGCAGTTCGACGGGACTAGCGGGAGGAAAGGATACGCAGTATTTT; CDR3 protein: CASSSTGLAGGKDTQYF
clone size: NA; V gene: TRBV6-2/TRBV6-3; J gene: TRBJ2-1; D gene: NA; CDR3 DNA: TGTGCCAGTGGGGGGACTTGGTACAATGAGCAGTTCTTC; CDR3 protein: CASGGTWYNEQFF
clone size: NA; V gene: TRBV29-1; J gene: TRBJ1-4; D gene: NA; CDR3 DNA: TGCAGCGTGCGTCTGACAGCCTCAACTAATGAAAAACTGTTTTTT; CDR3 protein: CSVRLTASTNEKLFF
clone size: NA; V gene: TRBV29-1; J gene: TRBJ2-3; D gene: NA; CDR3 DNA: TGCAGCGTTGAAGGCCCGACAGATACGCAGTATTTT; CDR3 protein: CSVEGPTDTQYF
clone size: NA; V gene: TRBV6-5; J gene: TRBJ2-6; D gene: TRBD1; CDR3 DNA: TGTGCCAGCCGCGAACAGGGGGCGCTTGGGGCCAACGTCCTGACTTTC; CDR3 protein: CASREQGALGANVLTF
clone size: few; V gene: TRBV5-5; J gene: TRBJ2-7; D gene: NA; CDR3 DNA: TGTGCCAGCACCCAGGGGCCAGTTGCCTCTTACGAGCAGTACTTC; CDR3 protein: CASTQGPVASYEQYF
clone size: NA; V gene: TRBV7-2; J gene: TRBJ2-5; D gene: NA; CDR3 DNA: TGTACCAGCAGCTTAGTTGTCGATGGGCTCCAGGAGACCCAGTACTTC; CDR3 protein: CTSSLVVDGLQETQYF
clone size: NA; V gene: TRBV20-1; J gene: TRBJ1-2; D gene: NA; CDR3 DNA: TGCAGTGCTAGAGCCCCCAGTGGGCCTTATGGCTACACCTTC; CDR3 protein: CSARAPSGPYGYTF
clone size: NA; V gene: TRBV5-6; J gene: TRBJ2-7; D gene: NA; CDR3 DNA: TGTGCCAGCAGCGTGTTTACGAACTACGAGCAGTACTTC; CDR3 protein: CASSVFTNYEQYF
clone size: NA; V gene: TRBV14; J gene: TRBJ1-2; D gene: NA; CDR3 DNA: TGTGCCAGCAGCCAAGGGGCAGGGATGGCCTATGGCTACACCTTC; CDR3 protein: CASSQGAGMAYGYTF
clone size: NA; V gene: TRBV5-8; J gene: TRBJ1-1; D gene: NA; CDR3 DNA: TGTGCCAGCAGCTTGGAAGGACACAGGAACACTGAAGCTTTCTTT; CDR3 protein: CASSLEGHRNTEAFF
clone size: NA; V gene: TRBV2; J gene: TRBJ2-3; D gene: NA; CDR3 DNA: TGTGCCAGCAGTTGGAGCCAGCGGCGCACAGATACGCAGTATTTT; CDR3 protein: CASSWSQRRTDTQYF
clone size: NA; V gene: TRBV20-1; J gene: TRBJ2-3; D gene: NA; CDR3 DNA: TGCAGTGCTAGAGATGCTACAGGGAAGTCAGATACGCAGTATTTT; CDR3 protein: CSARDATGKSDTQYF
clone size: NA; V gene: TRBV11-3; J gene: TRBJ2-7; D gene: NA; CDR3 DNA: TGTGCCAGCAGCCCCCGGGGGGCCGGACCCTACGAGCAGTACTTC; CDR3 protein: CASSPRGAGPYEQYF
clone size: NA; V gene: TRBV4-2; J gene: TRBJ2-1; D gene: TRBD2; CDR3 DNA: TGTGCCAGCAGCCAAGACTATCCGGGGGGGCGGGAGGTGTTGTACAATGAGCAGTTCTTC; CDR3 protein: CASSQDYPGGREVLYNEQFF
clone size: many; V gene: TRBV6-4; J gene: TRBJ2-3; D gene: TRBD2; CDR3 DNA: TGTGCCAGCAGTCCTAGCGGGGGACGGGATACGCAGTATTTT; CDR3 protein: CASSPSGGRDTQYF
clone size: NA; V gene: TRBV29-1; J gene: TRBJ2-7; D gene: NA; CDR3 DNA: TGCAGCGTAGAGGGTAATAGCGCCTGGGAGCAGTACTTC; CDR3 protein: CSVEGNSAWEQYF
clone size: NA; V gene: TRBV4-1; J gene: TRBJ2-7; D gene: NA; CDR3 DNA: TGCGCCAGCAGCCAAGATTCGGGGGCGGGGGTCACCTACGAGCAGTACTTC; CDR3 protein: CASSQDSGAGVTYEQYF
clone size: NA; V gene: TRBV2; J gene: TRBJ1-5; D gene: NA; CDR3 DNA: TGTGCCAGCAGTGAAGCGCATACGAATCAGCCCCAGCATTTT; CDR3 protein: CASSEAHTNQPQHF
clone size: NA; V gene: TRBV20-1; J gene: TRBJ2-3; D gene: NA; CDR3 DNA: TGCAGTGCTAGACGCGGAATCACAGATACGCAGTATTTT; CDR3 protein: CSARRGITDTQYF
clone size: many; V gene: TRBV7-2; J gene: TRBJ2-5; D gene: NA; CDR3 DNA: TGTGCCAGCAGCCCTACCCCCCAAGAGACCCAGTACTTC; CDR3 protein: CASSPTPQETQYF
clone size: NA; V gene: TRBV7-2; J gene: TRBJ2-5; D gene: TRBD1; CDR3 DNA: TGTGCCAGCAGCAAACAGGGGTCCCAAGAGACCCAGTACTTC; CDR3 protein: CASSKQGSQETQYF
clone size: NA; V gene: TRBV4-3; J gene: TRBJ1-2; D gene: NA; CDR3 DNA: TGCGCCAGCAGCCAAGACACCCTTTGGGAGTCTAAGAACTATGGCTACACCTTC; CDR3 protein: CASSQDTLWESKNYGYTF
clone size: NA; V gene: TRBV12-3/TRBV12-4; J gene: TRBJ1-1; D gene: NA; CDR3 DNA: TGTGCCAGCAGTTCAGGGTCGAAATCCACTGAAGCTTTCTTT; CDR3 protein: CASSSGSKSTEAFF
clone size: NA; V gene: TRBV20-1; J gene: TRBJ2-1; D gene: TRBD2; CDR3 DNA: TGCAGTGCTAGACCCCTAGCGGGCCTCTACAATGAGCAGTTCTTC; CDR3 protein: CSARPLAGLYNEQFF